This T cell receptor (beta chain) was sequenced in a study of blood T cell repertoires in COVID-19 (dated by TCRdb to 2019 to 2021). Regarding the study in general: Collaborator samples came from the United States, Italy and Spain and covered acute and convalescent phases of COVID-19. The prospective study material was composed of cDNA or gDNA derived from T cells, B-cell-depleted T cells, or PBMCs. The dataset comprised deeply sampled blood TCRbeta repertoires from subjects exposed to, actively infected with, or recovered from COVID-19. The repertoires were released in a freely available public database intended as a resource for research on the immune response to SARS-CoV-2. The samples were drawn from two sources: the first 160 participants of the ongoing ImmuneRACE study, and over 1,000 subjects contributed by 6 global collaborators. Nearly every sample came with metadata listing a de-identified subject ID, COVID-19 status, age in years and sex. Where available, HLA class I and class II types were obtained from metadata supplied by the sample provider rather than from assay-based typing. General findings and caveats noted by the study authors: The quantity of clinical and demographic metadata differed by source and by participant and was supplied without curation.

In Seattle, one collaborating source enrolled patients while the infection was active and tracked those patients longitudinally over the course of disease. Whole blood was collected in K2EDTA tubes by collaborating institutions according to the institutions' own protocols. Collaborator samples were shipped for TCRbeta analysis as frozen whole blood, isolated PBMCs, or DNA extracted from either sample type. The immunoSEQ Assay, a bias-controlled multiplex PCR, was used to amplify TCRbeta CDR3 regions from genomic DNA. Regarding the original processing steps: The number of nucleated cells in each sample was estimated by amplification of reference gene primers within the assay. To quantify the absolute abundance of each unique TCRbeta CDR3 rearrangement, sequence reads were collapsed and filtered. For each sample, productive Simpson clonality was calculated by taking the square root of Simpson's diversity index across productive rearrangements. TCRdb's version of the immuneACCESS table is confined to in-frame rearrangements and falls short of the full clone set. An unresolved V gene accounts for under half of the shortfall where checked; the remainder is of unknown origin. Clone size and the V and J calls come from that table; the DNA yielded D and trimming. In all, the sample holds fewer than 350,000 clones, and around 88% of those were seen once. In total, the top ten clones hold around 13% of the sample.

The CDR3, from cysteine to phenylalanine, totals 13 residues. Of all the DNA, just the CDR3 is kept, 39 bases in frame from base 1. V ends up 6 bases short and J 5 bases short, with an unmatched junction base count of 6. CDR1 and CDR2, looked up from the germline V gene, are SGHTA and FQGNSA. In the case of this clone: Its specific antigen is unknown. No base qualities exist here, and no much larger clone lies one base off it.

The chain is assembled from TRBV7-2 and TRBJ1-1; 7 nucleotides in the junction match TRBD1. The specimen sequenced was peripheral blood. This receptor was identified in a woman aged 70-85 years with COVID-19, enrolled during active disease. The encoded CDR3 is CASSGTVRTEAFF. The nucleotide sequence is given as TGTGCCAGCAGTGGGACAGTAAGGACTGAAGCTTTCTTT.